These T cell receptor beta chains were read from a single sample in a study of CD8 T cells in ankylosing spondylitis. A single record per CDR3 protein comes from TCRdb applying MiXCR to the 5' RACE reads. The sample has 700,000 or so distinct CDR3 sequences, around 19% seen once; the top ten hold around a fifth. Sequencing input: blood, either unsorted or a sorted T cell fraction (not recorded which). Every receptor here comes from a male donor with ankylosing spondylitis. CDR3s include the opening cysteine and the closing phenylalanine or tryptophan. Each record gives: J gene, D gene, V gene, clone size, CDR3 DNA, CDR3 protein. A D gene is named only where the DNA matches it firmly. Rows may omit the clone size; those that give it use once, few, many or a size class.

>TRBJ1-2|NA|TRBV27|few
TGTGCCAGCAGTTTAGGGGTAGCTAACTATGGCTACACCTTC
CASSLGVANYGYTF
>TRBJ1-1|NA|TRBV5-1|NA
TGCGCCAGCAGCTTGGCCGCAGGAGCTAACACTGAAGCTTTCTTT
CASSLAAGANTEAFF
>TRBJ2-7|TRBD1|TRBV11-1|few
TGTGCCAGCAGCTTGAGAGGGACAGGGGGCGCCGGGTCGGTCTACGAGCAGTACTTC
CASSLRGTGGAGSVYEQYF
>TRBJ2-5|NA|TRBV25-1|few
TGTGCCAGTTGGGGGCAGGAGACCCAGTACTTC
CASWGQETQYF
>TRBJ2-1|NA|TRBV20-1|NA
TGCAGTGCTGAGGGGGACGCCTACAATGAGCAGTTCTTC
CSAEGDAYNEQFF
>TRBJ2-3|TRBD2|TRBV6-1|many
TGTGCCAGCAGTCCGGGGACTAGCGGAGATACGCAGTATTTT
CASSPGTSGDTQYF
>TRBJ2-3|TRBD2|TRBV12-3/TRBV12-4|few
TGTGCCAGCAGTTCGGGACTAGCGGTAACAGATACGCAGTATTTT
CASSSGLAVTDTQYF
>TRBJ2-1|TRBD1|TRBV3-1|few
TGTGCCAGCAGCCAAGGCCCGGGACAGGGGGCTGCTGAGCAGTTCTTC
CASSQGPGQGAAEQFF
>TRBJ2-7|TRBD2|TRBV12-3/TRBV12-4|NA
TGTGCCAGCAGTACACGACTAGCTTACGAGCAGTACTTC
CASSTRLAYEQYF
>TRBJ1-2|NA|TRBV6-1|few
TGTGCCAGCAGACTGCCCGGGACCTCGGGGGGCTACACCTTC
CASRLPGTSGGYTF
>TRBJ2-2|NA|TRBV9|few
TGTGCCAGCAGCCCAGGAGGCCCCGGGGAGCTGTTTTTT
CASSPGGPGELFF
>TRBJ2-1|TRBD2|TRBV7-9|few
TGTGCCAGCAGCCCTTCCCTCCCTAGCGGGAGCTACAATGAGCAGTTCTTC
CASSPSLPSGSYNEQFF
>TRBJ2-7|NA|TRBV28|NA
TGTGCCAGCACCTCCCCGCCCAGTCGGGGTTTTCTCTACGAGCAGTACTTC
CASTSPPSRGFLYEQYF
>TRBJ1-1|NA|TRBV11-1|few
TGTGCCAGCAGCCTACAGGGTATTTCCACTGAAGCTTTCTTT
CASSLQGISTEAFF
>TRBJ1-2|NA|TRBV20-1|few
TGCAGTGCTAGAGGAAGAAATCAGGGCTACACCTTC
CSARGRNQGYTF
>TRBJ2-7|TRBD2|TRBV27|few
TGTGCCAGCAGTTTATCTGGCGGGGGGCACTACGAGCAGTACTTC
CASSLSGGGHYEQYF
>TRBJ2-3|TRBD1|TRBV5-1|NA
TGCGCCAGCAGCCCCGGACAGGACACAGATACGCAGTATTTT
CASSPGQDTDTQYF
>TRBJ1-5|NA|TRBV28|many
TGTGCCAGCAGCTCGCCTCGGGGGGCCGGCAATCAGCCCCAGCATTTT
CASSSPRGAGNQPQHF
>TRBJ2-7|NA|TRBV7-8|NA
TGTGCCAGCAGCCCAACGGCGGATTCCTACGAGCAGTACTTC
CASSPTADSYEQYF
>TRBJ2-5|NA|TRBV11-2|NA
TGTGCCAGCAGCACGGGGAGCGGGACCCAGTACTTC
CASSTGSGTQYF
>TRBJ2-1|NA|TRBV5-1|NA
TGCGCCAGCAGCTTGGATGGGGGTCTCTCCTACAATGAGCAGTTCTTC
CASSLDGGLSYNEQFF
>TRBJ1-2|TRBD1|TRBV29-1|NA
TGCAGCGTTGAAGAGCTAGGACAGGGAGTCAATGGCTACACCTTC
CSVEELGQGVNGYTF
>TRBJ1-2|TRBD1|TRBV20-1|few
TGCAGTGCTAGAGCTGAGGACAGGTCCTATGGCTACACCTTC
CSARAEDRSYGYTF
>TRBJ1-2|NA|TRBV10-3|NA
TGTGCCATCAGTGAGTTGAGAGGGTTGGATGGCTACACCTTC
CAISELRGLDGYTF
>TRBJ2-5|NA|TRBV4-1|NA
TGCGCCAGCAGCCAAGTAATCATGGAGACCCAGTACTTC
CASSQVIMETQYF
>TRBJ2-5|NA|TRBV7-7|NA
TGTGCCAGCAGCTTAGACGAGAAACAAGAGACCCAGTACTTC
CASSLDEKQETQYF
>TRBJ1-3|NA|TRBV12-3/TRBV12-4|few
TGTGCCAGCAGTACAGGCGACCGCAAAGCCTCTGGAAGCACCATATATTTT
CASSTGDRKASGSTIYF
>TRBJ1-1|NA|TRBV12-3/TRBV12-4|few
TGTGCCAGCAGTTTACAGGGCAGGTACACTGAAGCTTTCTTT
CASSLQGRYTEAFF
>TRBJ2-1|TRBD2|TRBV6-1|once
TGTGCCAGCAGTCGACGACTAGCAGAGTCCTACAATGAGCAGTTCTTC
CASSRRLAESYNEQFF
>TRBJ2-3|NA|TRBV12-3/TRBV12-4|NA
TGTGCCAGCAGCCCTGAAGGGGTGACAGATACGCAGTATTTT
CASSPEGVTDTQYF
>TRBJ2-5|NA|TRBV7-2|NA
TGTGCCAGCAGCTTAGTAACGGGAGTCAGGGAGACCCAGTACTTC
CASSLVTGVRETQYF